The 22 T cell receptor beta chains presented below share a single source sample, sequenced in a study of somatic mutations in cytotoxic T cells in rheumatoid arthritis. Generated by immunoSEQ multiplex PCR, the TCRdb table keeps only in-frame clones and is missing some. The repertoire consists of about 3,000 clones, with 80% to 95% occurring once and the leading ten covering about 16%. The sample was CD8+ T cells sorted from blood. Source of these receptors: a woman between 18 and 29 years old with rheumatoid arthritis.

This clone was seen a single time. The chain joins TRBV7-6 to TRBJ1-6, with TRBD1 matching 11 bases. The CDR3 has 16 amino acids. V lost 5 bases and J lost 4; bases outside the gene matches: 4. Germline-derived CDR1 and CDR2 are SGHVS and FNYEAQ. CDR3 DNA sequence: TGTGCCAGCAGCGGACAGGGGGCAGATTATAATTCACCCCTCCACTTT. This encodes CASSGQGADYNSPLHF.

V and J are TRBV5-1 and TRBJ2-7, with D perhaps TRBD1 (5 bases). Germline V lookup: CDR1 SGHRS, CDR2 YFSETQ. Trimming stripped 1 base from V and 4 bases from J, with 15 bases between. The CDR3 runs to 15 residues. The CDR3 DNA follows: TGCGCCAGCAGCTTGACAGGTTCAAGTGCGTACGAGCAGTACTTC. Its protein product is CASSLTGSSAYEQYF.

The V and J genes are TRBV2 and TRBJ2-2; 14 nucleotides agree with TRBD2. Germline CDR1 and CDR2: SNHLY and FYNNEI. With 7 bases clipped from V and 7 bases from J, the junction kept 8 bases outside the gene matches. This CDR3 comprises 16 residues. The CDR3 DNA follows: TGTGCCAGCACTCGACTAGCGGGAGGGCCGGACGGGGAGCTGTTTTTT. This codes for CASTRLAGGPDGELFF.

The sample holds one count of this clone. This chain uses TRBV12-5 with TRBJ2-3; D uncertain. The CDR3 consists of 13 residues. V lost 9 bases, J lost 6 bases, and 16 bases lay in between. CDR1 LGHNT and CDR2 FRNRAP come from the germline V gene. In nucleotides, the CDR3 is TGTGCTAGCCTAAGCGACCCCGGGGATACGCAGTATTTT. It codes for CASLSDPGDTQYF.

The chain couples TRBV28 to TRBJ2-5, with D maybe TRBD2 (5 bases). The CDR3 spans 16 residues. Trimming removed 2 bases from V and 3 bases from J, with 16 bases in between. The germline gives CDR1 MDHEN, CDR2 SYDVKM. The CDR3 protein is CASSLRTARAEETQYF. For the CDR3, the DNA is TGTGCCAGCAGTTTACGAACGGCGCGGGCCGAAGAGACCCAGTACTTC.

The gene calls are TRBV28 and TRBJ2-7; possibly TRBD2 for D (5 bases). The germline V gene has CDR1 MDHEN and CDR2 SYDVKM. CDR3 length: 17 amino acids. The ends were cut back, 2 bases at V and 0 bases at J, with 17 bases in the middle. The CDR3 DNA follows: TGTGCCAGCAGTTTAAGGTTGCAGCGGCCTAACTCCTACGAGCAGTACTTC. Amino acid sequence: CASSLRLQRPNSYEQYF. Full variable domain (remainder filled in from reference TRBV28 and TRBJ2-7): DVKVTQSSRYLVKRTGEKVFLECVQDMDHENMFWYRQDPGLGLRLIYFSYDVKMKEKGDIPEGYSVSREKKERFSLILESASTNQTSMYLCASSLRLQRPNSYEQYFGPGTRLTVT.

The gene calls are TRBV20-1 and TRBJ2-2; TRBD1 is a possible D gene (5 bases). The CDR3 extends over 11 amino acids. The V end lost 5 bases, the J end lost 6 bases, and 7 bases lay between the germline ends. The germline V gene has CDR1 DFQATT and CDR2 SNEGSKA (reference sequence). CDR3 region: CSAAGPGELFF. The CDR3 nucleotides read TGCAGTGCTGCAGGGCCCGGGGAGCTGTTTTTT.

This clone has only one observation. The V and J genes are TRBV5-1 and TRBJ2-5; D remains ambiguous. The V end lost 1 base, the J end lost 0 bases, and 4 bases lay between the germline ends. CDR3 size: 13 residues. Germline lookup yields CDR1 SGHRS and CDR2 YFSETQ. The CDR3 DNA reads TGCGCCAGCAGCTTGCCCAACCAAGAGACCCAGTACTTC. This translates into CASSLPNQETQYF.

The genes are TRBV5-1 and TRBJ2-5; 7 bases are a match to TRBD2. The germline V gene encodes CDR1 SGHRS and CDR2 YFSETQ. V shed 1 base and J 5 bases; nucleotides not matched to a gene: 5. This CDR3 region has 14 residues. In DNA form, the CDR3 reads TGCGCCAGCAGCTTGCGGGGGGAAGGGGAGACCCAGTACTTC. Its translation is CASSLRGEGETQYF.

Only a few counts were recorded for this clone. V and J are TRBV19 and TRBJ1-1; D unclear. Germline loops: CDR1 LNHDA, CDR2 SQIVND (reference sequence). Between the trimmed V and J ends, which lost 5 bases and 4 bases, there was a span of 11 bases. The CDR3 extends over 13 amino acids. CDR3 residues: CASSSGFGTEAFF. The DNA of the CDR3 is TGTGCCAGTAGTTCGGGTTTTGGCACTGAAGCTTTCTTT.

The V call is TRBV5-1, the J call TRBJ2-7; D perhaps matches TRBD2 (6 bases). Germline V gene lookup returns CDR1 SGHRS and CDR2 YFSETQ. V dropped 4 bases and J dropped 2 bases, with 13 bases sitting between them. The CDR3 extends over 14 amino acids. The DNA for the CDR3 is TGCGCCAGCAGCCGGGGGACGGGGACCTACGAGCAGTACTTC. The encoded protein is CASSRGTGTYEQYF.

The V call is TRBV9, the J call TRBJ1-1; unclear D gene. V gave up 4 bases and J gave up 1 base, with 8 bases separating them. The CDR3 runs to 13 residues. Germline V lookup: CDR1 SGDLS, CDR2 YYNGEE. The CDR3 sequence: CASSPLGNTEAFF. The DNA of the CDR3 is TGTGCCAGCAGCCCCCTAGGGAACACTGAAGCTTTCTTT. Based on the CDR3 plus reference TRBV9 and TRBJ1-1, the full variable domain is DSGVTQTPKHLITATGQRVTLRCSPRSGDLSVYWYQQSLDQGLQFLIQYYNGEERAKGNILERFSAQQFPDLHSELNLSSLELGDSALYFCASSPLGNTEAFFGQGTRLTVV.

This sequence joins TRBV5-1 and TRBJ1-2, with D possibly being TRBD1 (6 bases). The germline CDR1 and CDR2 sequences are SGHRS and YFSETQ. V lost 6 bases and J 3 bases, leaving 18 bases between the germline ends. The CDR3 length is 15 residues. CDR3 residues: CASTDRPRTDYGYTF. The DNA of the CDR3 is TGCGCCAGCACCGACAGGCCCCGCACCGACTATGGCTACACCTTC.

V gene TRBV7-6 combines with J gene TRBJ2-7; perhaps TRBD1 as D (6 bases). This CDR3 comprises 13 residues. CDR1 and CDR2 (germline): SGHVS, FNYEAQ. Trimming took 6 bases from V and 1 from J, leaving 10 bases between them. DNA for the CDR3: TGTGCCAGCAGACCCGGACAGTCCTACGAGCAGTACTTC. It translates to CASRPGQSYEQYF.

V gene TRBV9 combines with J gene TRBJ1-5; D is undetermined. CDR1 and CDR2 (germline): SGDLS, YYNGEE. V gave up 0 bases and J gave up 7 bases, with 8 bases separating them. CDR3 length equals 13 residues. The CDR3 DNA is TGTGCCAGCAGCGTAGACGGCGGGCAGCCCCAGCATTTT. Translation: CASSVDGGQPQHF.

The chain employs TRBV25-1 and TRBJ1-6, with 7 bases aligning to TRBD1. V was clipped by 6 bases and J by 7 bases; unmatched bases: 6. CDR3 size: 14 residues. CDR1 MGHDK and CDR2 SYGVNS come from the germline V gene. The CDR3 nucleotides read TGTGCCAGCAGCAGACAGGGACCGAATTCACCCCTCCACTTT. Translated, it gives CASSRQGPNSPLHF.

The chain couples TRBV6-5 to TRBJ1-4; TRBD1 is a possible D gene (6 bases). The CDR3 consists of 15 residues. CDR1 is MNHEY, CDR2 SVGAGI, per germline. Trimming took off 0 bases at V and 7 bases at J, with 12 bases between the two ends. CDR3 loop: CASSYSRGAAEKLFF. As DNA, the CDR3 is TGTGCCAGCAGTTACTCACGGGGGGCTGCTGAAAAACTGTTTTTT.

The chain is built from TRBV28 and TRBJ2-3, with a weak D call TRBD2 (5 bases). This CDR3 is 15 amino acids long. V was pared by 4 bases and J by 2 bases, with 13 bases between. Germline CDR1 reads MDHEN; CDR2 reads SYDVKM. The CDR3 region is CASSSPDSVTDTQYF. CDR3 sequence (DNA): TGTGCCAGCAGTTCCCCGGATAGCGTCACAGATACGCAGTATTTT. Variable domain in full (rest from reference TRBV28 and TRBJ2-3): DVKVTQSSRYLVKRTGEKVFLECVQDMDHENMFWYRQDPGLGLRLIYFSYDVKMKEKGDIPEGYSVSREKKERFSLILESASTNQTSMYLCASSSPDSVTDTQYFGPGTRLTVL.

The gene calls are TRBV7-2 and TRBJ1-5; D gene unclear. CDR3 length: 15 amino acids. Trimming removed 1 base at V and 1 base at J, with 8 bases between. In germline, CDR1 is SGHTA, CDR2 FQGNSA. The CDR3 DNA reads as TGTGCCAGCAGCTTAGGTACAGCCAGCAATCAGCCCCAGCATTTT. Translated, it gives CASSLGTASNQPQHF.

This chain connects TRBV28 to TRBJ2-7, with a weak D call TRBD1 (5 bases). Per the germline V gene, CDR1 is MDHEN and CDR2 is SYDVKM. V was trimmed by 6 bases and J by 3 bases, leaving 9 bases between them. This CDR3 has 12 residues. The CDR3, as DNA: TGTGCCAGCAGCCAGGGTAACTACGAGCAGTACTTC. Its protein product is CASSQGNYEQYF.

This rearrangement joins TRBV4-3 to TRBJ2-5; D is uncertain. Germline assignment: CDR1 LGHNA and CDR2 YSLEER. V was clipped by 0 bases and J by 2 bases, with 10 bases between them. There are 15 residues in the CDR3. The CDR3 sequence: CASSQDVVEQETQYF. The DNA for the CDR3 is TGCGCCAGCAGCCAAGATGTAGTAGAACAAGAGACCCAGTACTTC.

V is TRBV11-2 and J is TRBJ2-7; 12 positions match TRBD2. From germline, CDR1 is SGHAT and CDR2 FQNNGV. The CDR3 runs to 16 residues. The trim removed 2 bases at V and 5 bases at J, leaving 7 bases unmatched. The CDR3 DNA sequence: TGTGCCAGCAGCTTAAGTGCTAGCGGGGGGGCAGACGAGCAGTACTTC. Encoded protein: CASSLSASGGADEQYF.